Sequencing of this T cell receptor (beta chain) was carried out in a study of blood T cell repertoires in COVID-19. Study in general: Sites across the United States, Italy and Spain contributed samples from acute and convalescent COVID-19.

The length of the CDR3 is 16 residues. V was cut by 4 bases and J by 1 base, with 15 bases left in between. Germline V gene sequence: CDR1 SGHDN, CDR2 FVKESK. TCRdb's table, derived via immunoSEQ multiplex PCR, lists solely in-frame clones and lacks some. The sample includes approximately 200,000 clones, 75% to 90% of them seen just once. The sequence came from a human donor with active or convalescent COVID-19. The donor label of this sample is uncertain. The chain couples TRBV14 to TRBJ2-3; no firm D call. The sequenced sample was peripheral blood. CDR3 amino acids: CASSRSPEWGTDTQYF. In DNA form, the CDR3 reads TGTGCCAGCAGCCGTTCGCCGGAGTGGGGCACAGATACGCAGTATTTT.